Listed below are T cell receptor beta chains from one sample, sequenced in a study of TIL therapy for anti-PD-1-resistant metastatic lung cancer. Assay used: immunoSEQ multiplex PCR; TCRdb lists only in-frame clones, some missing. The top ten hold 2.5% to 3% of the sample, which has around 33,000 clones, about 70% seen once. The source was blood, collected at baseline. The receptors come from a woman aged 30-79 years with non-small cell lung cancer. Each CDR3 is given with its conserved first and last residue. D genes are given only for firm matches. Clone size is not always given. Where it is, it says once, few, many or a class for expanded clones.

clone_size,j_call,v_call,d_call,cdr3_aa,cdr3_nt
NA,TRBJ2-2,TRBV30,NA,CAWHGGQGATGELFF,TGTGCCTGGCACGGGGGGCAGGGGGCCACCGGGGAGCTGTTTTTT
NA,TRBJ1-2,TRBV21-1,NA,CASAVGVDGYTF,TGTGCCAGCGCCGTAGGGGTCGATGGCTACACCTTC
NA,TRBJ2-1,TRBV6-1,TRBD1,CASSPRGLSTDEQFF,TGTGCCAGCAGCCCCAGGGGGCTAAGTACAGATGAGCAGTTCTTC
NA,TRBJ2-5,TRBV29-1,TRBD2,CSVGGGGGETQYF,TGCAGCGTCGGAGGCGGCGGGGGAGAGACCCAGTACTTC
NA,TRBJ2-7,TRBV5-1,NA,CASSFDGPPGEQYF,TGCGCCAGCAGTTTTGACGGTCCTCCGGGCGAGCAGTACTTC
NA,TRBJ2-1,TRBV11-2,NA,CASSLQGNEQFF,TGTGCCAGCAGCCTTCAAGGGAATGAGCAGTTCTTC
once,TRBJ2-7,TRBV7-2,NA,CASSLRVGEQYF,TGTGCCAGCAGCTTACGGGTGGGGGAGCAGTACTTC
once,TRBJ2-7,TRBV4-2,TRBD2,CASSQVPPLAGASYEQYF,TGTGCCAGCAGCCAAGTTCCCCCACTAGCGGGAGCATCCTACGAGCAGTACTTC
NA,TRBJ2-1,TRBV4-2,NA,CASSQGQSSYNEQFF,TGTGCCAGCAGCCAAGGGCAAAGCTCCTACAATGAGCAGTTCTTC
NA,TRBJ2-1,TRBV5-4,NA,CASSQMGNEQFF,TGTGCCAGCAGCCAGATGGGCAATGAGCAGTTCTTC